This T cell receptor beta chain was found in a study of T cell responses to AZD1222 COVID-19 vaccine. The table lists this clone with a count of one. Profiled with immunoSEQ multiplex PCR; TCRdb holds only in-frame clones, not every one. The sample carries 150,000 to 200,000 clones, around nine tenths recorded once. The source was peripheral blood, collected 28 days after the second AZD1222 dose. This TCR was sampled from an adult who received the AZD1222 COVID-19 vaccine.

The CDR3 reads CASSILPGSTDTQYF. The DNA of the CDR3 is TGTGCCAGTAGTATTCTTCCAGGGAGCACAGATACGCAGTATTTT. The chain recombines TRBV19 with TRBJ2-3; possibly TRBD1 for D (5 bases). Germline V gene sequence: CDR1 LNHDA, CDR2 SQIVND (reference sequence). V was shortened by 3 bases and J by 0 bases, with 10 bases between the two germline ends. The CDR3 is 15 amino acids.